This passage covers 32 T cell receptor beta chains from one sample sequenced in a study of blood T cells in healthy people across ages. Sample-barcoded 5' priming and a J-beta primer mix drove a second PCR of roughly 6 to 12 cycles. TCRdb ran MiXCR on the 5' RACE reads and lists one entry per CDR3 protein. In the table there are fewer than 900,000 distinct CDR3 sequences, around 45% of which are singletons. The sample comprised blood. The receptor source for this set is a woman aged 60-75 years in good health.

V usage is TRBV19 and J usage is TRBJ2-1, with 7 bases that match TRBD2. CDR3 size: 14 residues. The germline V gene has CDR1 LNHDA and CDR2 SQIVND (reference sequence). Losses at the gene ends were 5 bases for V and 8 bases for J; bases not matched to a gene: 9. The CDR3 here is CASSRRRAGDEQFF. The CDR3 DNA reads TGTGCCAGTAGTCGCCGACGGGCGGGGGATGAGCAGTTCTTC.

This clonotype is a singleton in its sample. The chain links TRBV6-5 to TRBJ1-2, with unresolved D. Germline CDR1 is MNHEY and CDR2 is SVGAGI. V gave up 2 bases and J gave up 5 bases, with 9 bases separating them. There are 13 residues in the CDR3. This chain's CDR3 is CASSYRPRYGYTF. The CDR3 bases are TGTGCCAGCAGTTACCGACCACGTTATGGCTACACCTTC.

This rearrangement joins TRBV14 to TRBJ2-1; D remains unclear. The germline CDR1 and CDR2 sequences are SGHDN and FVKESK. With 0 bases removed from V and 8 bases from J, the gap between germline ends came to 11 bases. The CDR3 consists of 14 residues. CDR3 sequence (DNA): TGTGCCAGCAGCCAAGATGCAGCACGGTATGAGCAGTTCTTC. Translation gives CASSQDAARYEQFF.

The chain links TRBV20-1 to TRBJ1-1; D is undetermined. Germline V gene lookup returns CDR1 DFQATT and CDR2 SNEGSKA (reference sequence). This CDR3 spans 17 amino acids. The V end was cut by 0 bases, the J end by 1 base, with 18 bases between. The chain's CDR3 is CSARDPLRGDGNTEAFF. For the CDR3, the DNA is TGCAGTGCTAGAGACCCTCTCCGGGGAGATGGGAACACTGAAGCTTTCTTT.

Worth noting for this clonotype: Just one base apart from a much larger clone, this may be a read error. The V and J genes are TRBV6-4 and TRBJ2-1; D is tentatively TRBD1 or TRBD2 (5 bases each). The last part of the DNA fits TRBJ2-7 better; the J call may be wrong. This CDR3 has 13 amino acids. The germline V gene has CDR1 MRHNA and CDR2 SNTAGT. The CDR3 nucleotides are TGTGCCAGCAGTGTAGGGACCTACAATGAGCAGTACTTC. Translation gives CASSVGTYNEQYF.

The V gene is TRBV18, the J gene TRBJ2-3; D is unclear. Germline V gene data show CDR1 as KGHSH and CDR2 as LQKENI. The CDR3 totals 12 residues. Trimming removed 2 bases from V and 4 bases from J, with 4 bases in between. Here the CDR3 DNA reads TGTGCCAGCTCACCAATGGCAGATACGCAGTATTTT. Translated, it gives CASSPMADTQYF.

This clonotype was observed a handful of times. The chain combines TRBV12-3 or TRBV12-4 with TRBJ2-3; the D is unclear. V was cut by 3 bases and J by 6 bases, with 13 bases left in between. The CDR3 extends over 14 amino acids. CDR3: CASSLVDKEDTQYF. Here the CDR3 DNA reads TGTGCCAGCAGTTTGGTCGACAAGGAGGATACGCAGTATTTT.

The chain carries TRBV12-3 or TRBV12-4 and TRBJ2-7; weak D call: TRBD2 (5 bases). The CDR3 extends over 14 amino acids. Trimming removed 0 bases from V and 5 bases from J, with 11 bases in between. CDR3 residues: CASSLAPGIDEQYF. CDR3 coding DNA: TGTGCCAGCAGTTTAGCCCCGGGAATCGACGAGCAGTACTTC.

The chain has TRBV27 and TRBJ2-4; tentative D call: TRBD2 (6 bases). The CDR3 contains 16 residues. Deletions cut 6 bases from V and 1 base from J, with 16 bases between. CDR1 is MNHEY, CDR2 SMNVEV, per germline (reference sequence). The CDR3 DNA reads as TGTGCCAGCAGGCAGACTAGTCTTCGGGCCAAAAACATTCAGTACTTC. It is translated as CASRQTSLRAKNIQYF.

The chain carries TRBV4-3 and TRBJ1-2; 7 nucleotides align to TRBD1. The CDR3 has 16 amino acids. V shed 3 bases and J 7 bases; nucleotides not matched to a gene: 14. Germline-derived CDR1 and CDR2 are LGHNA and YSLEER. This chain's CDR3 is CASSQDFDRVPLGYTF. In DNA form, the CDR3 reads TGCGCCAGCAGCCAGGACTTCGACAGGGTCCCTCTTGGCTACACCTTC.

The sample holds one count of this clonotype. The junction shows a germline mismatch at one end, possibly a read error. V and J are TRBV20-1 and TRBJ2-1; possibly TRBD2 for D (5 bases). The CDR3 is made up of 15 amino acids. Germline-derived CDR1 and CDR2 are DFQATT and SNEGSKA (reference sequence). In DNA form, the CDR3 reads TGCAGTGCTAGGGCGAGGGCGATGAGGTACAAGGAGCAGTTCTTC. Amino acid sequence: CSARARAMRYKEQFF.

This clonotype was found many times. The chain carries TRBV7-2 and TRBJ2-1, with D tentatively TRBD2 (5 bases). Germline CDR1 is SGHTA and CDR2 is FQGNSA. V lost 5 bases and J 3 bases, leaving 11 bases between the germline ends. This CDR3 has 14 amino acids. The CDR3 sequence: CASSLTRNYNEQFF. DNA for the CDR3: TGTGCCAGCAGCCTCACTAGAAACTACAATGAGCAGTTCTTC.

This clonotype was detected only a few times. CDR3 DNA: TGCAGTGCTAGAGCCGACAGGGGGGCCGACTATGAGACCCAGTACTTC. Translation gives CSARADRGADYETQYF. The chain carries TRBV20-1 and TRBJ2-5, with 9 bases identical to TRBD1. The CDR3 runs 16 residues. Germline CDR1 is DFQATT and CDR2 is SNEGSKA (reference sequence). Germline trimming cut 1 base from V and 5 bases from J; bases unmatched to any gene: 11.

The V gene is TRBV28, the J gene TRBJ2-7; no clear D. The CDR3 is made up of 12 amino acids. CDR1 and CDR2 from the germline V gene are MDHEN and SYDVKM. V lost 9 bases and J 1 base, leaving 10 bases between the germline ends. CDR3 bases: TGTGCCAGTACACGGATGTCCTACGAGCAGTACTTC. This gives the protein CASTRMSYEQYF.

This clonotype has more than one count but fewer than ten. The V and J genes are TRBV10-3 and TRBJ2-5; D is undetermined. V gave up 3 bases and J gave up 1 base, with 6 bases separating them. The CDR3 is 13 residues long. In germline, CDR1 is ENHRY, CDR2 SYGVKD. This CDR3 reads CAISDAIQETQYF. Here the CDR3 DNA reads TGTGCCATCAGTGACGCTATCCAAGAGACCCAGTACTTC.

The chain links TRBV7-2 to TRBJ2-5; no clear D. Trimming removed 5 bases from V and 4 bases from J, with 14 bases in between. CDR1 and CDR2 (germline): SGHTA, FQGNSA. The CDR3 is made up of 14 amino acids. The CDR3 spells CASSPRMLGETQYF. The CDR3 region has the DNA TGTGCCAGCAGCCCAAGGATGCTAGGAGAGACCCAGTACTTC.

This clonotype was seen more than once but under ten times. This chain joins TRBV18 and TRBJ1-2; 8 bases match TRBD1. CDR3 length: 16 amino acids. J gave up 4 bases and V 3 bases, and 10 bases lay outside the gene matches. The germline gives CDR1 KGHSH, CDR2 LQKENI. CDR3 nucleotides: TGTGCCAGCTCACCGAGGGACAGGCGCCAGGTCTATGGCTACACCTTC. The encoded protein is CASSPRDRRQVYGYTF.

This chain joins TRBV19 and TRBJ2-6; D remains ambiguous. CDR3 length: 17 amino acids. Germline CDR1 LNHDA, CDR2 SQIVND (reference sequence). V was clipped by 7 bases and J by 0 bases, with 16 bases between them. CDR3 in DNA: TGTGCCAGTAATGCAGCGCGGTTTGCCTCTGGGGCCAACGTCCTGACTTTC. It encodes CASNAARFASGANVLTF.

This clonotype came up many times. This chain links TRBV7-3 with TRBJ2-1; 11 nucleotides match TRBD2. With V trimmed by 6 bases and J by 0 bases, 13 bases remained unmatched. Germline-derived CDR1 and CDR2 are SGHTA and FQGTGA. This CDR3 spans 19 amino acids. CDR3 in amino acids: CASSLWGTSGPRSYNEQFF. DNA for the CDR3: TGTGCCAGCAGTCTTTGGGGGACTAGCGGACCCCGCTCCTACAATGAGCAGTTCTTC.

As regards this clonotype: One junction end does not reproduce the germline sequence, and a read error may be involved. The chain joins TRBV6-6 to TRBJ2-1; TRBD1 matches at 7 bases. CDR1 is MNHNY, CDR2 SVGAGI, per germline (reference sequence). CDR3 size: 15 residues. The CDR3 DNA follows: TGTGCCAGCAGGAAGGACAGGAGCTCCTACAATGAGCAGTTCTTT. It yields the protein CASRKDRSSYNEQFF.

The V call is TRBV29-1, the J call TRBJ1-2; tentatively, D is TRBD1 (5 bases). V lost 0 bases to trimming and J lost 5 bases, with 22 bases between them. There are 17 residues in the CDR3. Germline CDR1 is SQVTM and CDR2 is ANQGSEA. CDR3 bases: TGCAGCGTTGAAGAGTACCGGGGCGTCCGAGGGGTTTATGGCTACACCTTC. Translation: CSVEEYRGVRGVYGYTF. The full variable domain, in which reference TRBV29-1 and TRBJ1-2 provide the parts outside the CDR3, is SAVISQKPSRDICQRGTSLTIQCQVDSQVTMMFWYRQQPGQSLTLIATANQGSEATYESGFVIDKFPISRPNLTFSTLTVSNMSPEDSSIYLCSVEEYRGVRGVYGYTFGSGTRLTVV.

Concerning this clonotype: Compared with germline, one end of the junction differs, possibly owing to a read error. V usage is TRBV3-1 and J usage is TRBJ2-3; D is ambiguous. Germline CDR1 is LGHDT and CDR2 is YNNKEL (reference sequence). The CDR3 is made up of 14 amino acids. Here the CDR3 reads CANSQVLVTDTQYF. The CDR3 nucleotides are TGTGCCAACAGCCAAGTATTAGTTACAGATACGCAGTATTTT.

The chain recombines TRBV4-3 with TRBJ2-7; D unresolved. The V gene lost 0 bases and the J gene lost 3 bases, with 15 bases spanning the gap. From germline, CDR1 is LGHNA and CDR2 YSLEER. The CDR3 is 16 amino acids. The CDR3: CASSQEYVEQLYEQYF. The CDR3 coding sequence is TGCGCCAGCAGCCAAGAGTATGTCGAACAGCTCTACGAGCAGTACTTC.

This clonotype turned up a few times. For the CDR3, the DNA is TGTGCCAGCAGCTTGGACAACCCGAGCACAGATACGCAGTATTTT. It codes for CASSLDNPSTDTQYF. The chain recombines TRBV7-9 with TRBJ2-3, with a weak D call TRBD1 (5 bases). The CDR3 runs to 15 residues. CDR1 is SEHNR, CDR2 FQNEAQ, per germline (reference sequence). V was shortened by 3 bases and J by 0 bases, with 10 bases between the two germline ends.

V usage is TRBV7-9 and J usage is TRBJ2-5; D may match TRBD1 or TRBD2 (5 bases each). The V gene's germline CDR1 is SEHNR and CDR2 FQNEAQ (reference sequence). V lost 0 bases and J lost 2, with 13 bases in between. This CDR3 has 16 amino acids. The CDR3 sequence: CASSLAPGQGQETQYF. Here the CDR3 DNA reads TGTGCCAGCAGCTTAGCGCCGGGGCAGGGACAAGAGACCCAGTACTTC.

On this clonotype itself: Being one base from a much bigger clone, this may be a read error. The chain couples TRBV29-1 to TRBJ1-2, with D possibly matching TRBD1 (6 bases). The CDR3 runs 15 residues. Germline CDR1 is SQVTM and CDR2 is ANQGSEA. CDR3 sequence: CSVDIAQGGNYGHTF. DNA for the CDR3: TGCAGCGTTGATATCGCACAGGGAGGGAACTATGGCCACACCTTC.

This clonotype has only a few counts. This chain links TRBV3-1 with TRBJ1-2; D is uncertain. The CDR3 length is 15 residues. With 5 bases removed from V and 8 bases from J, the gap between germline ends came to 21 bases. Germline-derived CDR1 and CDR2 are LGHDT and YNNKEL (reference sequence). The CDR3 DNA reads as TGTGCCAGCAGCGCCACGCAGACGTCCGGGGAGGGCTACACCTTC. This codes for CASSATQTSGEGYTF.

The chain links TRBV7-2 to TRBJ2-2, with TRBD2 identical over 10 bases. Trimming cost V 5 bases and J 3 bases; bases outside gene matches: 6. The CDR3 loop spans 16 amino acids. CDR1 and CDR2 (germline): SGHTA, FQGNSA. The CDR3 nucleotides read TGTGCCAGCAGCCCCTGGACTAGCGGTGACACCGGGGAGCTGTTTTTT. Encoded protein: CASSPWTSGDTGELFF.

This clonotype was counted a few times. J is TRBJ1-2 and V is TRBV7-2; maybe TRBD1 (5 bases). This CDR3 region has 14 residues. In germline, CDR1 is SGHTA, CDR2 FQGNSA. V lost 2 bases and J lost 7, with 14 bases in between. The CDR3 nucleotides are TGTGCCAGCAGCTTATTAGTGGGGGTGATTGGCTACACCTTC. Translation: CASSLLVGVIGYTF.

There are a few counts of this clonotype. The V gene is TRBV5-1, the J gene TRBJ1-1; D uncertain. V lost 5 bases to trimming and J lost 0 bases, with 8 bases between them. The CDR3 covers 13 residues. CDR1 SGHRS and CDR2 YFSETQ come from the germline V gene. Here the CDR3 reads CASRIEVNTEAFF. The CDR3 coding sequence is TGCGCCAGCAGGATAGAGGTGAACACTGAAGCTTTCTTT.

The chain has TRBV20-1 and TRBJ2-2, with D perhaps matching TRBD1 (5 bases). The CDR3 extends over 13 amino acids. Germline CDR1 and CDR2: DFQATT and SNEGSKA (reference sequence). Trimming cost V 5 bases and J 0 bases, with 7 bases left between them. CDR3 sequence reads: CSAPQANTGELFF. The CDR3 DNA sequence: TGCAGTGCTCCACAGGCGAACACCGGGGAGCTGTTTTTT.

The genes are TRBV7-2 and TRBJ1-5; perhaps TRBD1 as D (5 bases). The V gene lost 1 base and the J gene lost 5 bases, with 9 bases spanning the gap. Germline CDR1 SGHTA, CDR2 FQGNSA. CDR3 length: 14 residues. The CDR3 here is CASSLGAGYQPQHF. The CDR3 DNA is TGTGCCAGCAGCTTAGGGGCAGGGTATCAGCCCCAGCATTTT.